The 29 T cell receptor beta chains below were found in one sample sequenced in a study of vaccination effects on CD4 cells after COVID-19. Antigen-specific CD4+ T cell clonotypes were called by their expansion after viral peptide-pool culture in ViraFEST. Following a 10-day culture, CD4+ T cells were purified. Vaccine recipients had no previous SARS-CoV-2 infection; their nucleocapsid antibodies were negative. The table came from immunoSEQ multiplex PCR; TCRdb's copy has only in-frame clones and leaves some out. The sample has about 65,000 clones, approximately 76% seen once; the top ten hold approximately 3%. These receptors' antigens are unknown. Sample: CD4+ T cells from PBMCs cultured with HCoV-NL63 spike peptides, taken before COVID-19 vaccination. The receptors derive from a human donor who received a COVID-19 vaccine.

The rearrangement joins TRBV7-2 to TRBJ1-1; no definite D call. V lost 1 base and J 1 base, leaving 4 bases between the germline ends. Looked up from germline, CDR1 is SGHTA and CDR2 is FQGNSA. This CDR3 contains 13 residues. The CDR3 sequence: CASSLGWNTEAFF. DNA for the CDR3: TGTGCCAGCAGCTTAGGGTGGAACACTGAAGCTTTCTTT. Together with reference TRBV7-2 and TRBJ1-1, the CDR3 gives the full variable domain: GAGVSQSPSNKVTEKGKDVELRCDPISGHTALYWYRQSLGQGLEFLIYFQGNSAPDKSGLPSDRFSAERTGGSVSTLTIQRTQQEDSAVYLCASSLGWNTEAFFGQGTRLTVV.

The chain has TRBV28 and TRBJ2-5, with 7 bases lining up with TRBD1. Germline CDR1 MDHEN, CDR2 SYDVKM. CDR3 size: 15 residues. After removal of 5 bases from V and 5 bases from J, the junction contained 11 bases not matched to a gene. The CDR3: CASSPQQGPGETQYF. The CDR3 DNA follows: TGTGCCAGCAGTCCGCAACAGGGGCCGGGGGAGACCCAGTACTTC. The full variable domain, completed using reference TRBV28 and TRBJ2-5, is DVKVTQSSRYLVKRTGEKVFLECVQDMDHENMFWYRQDPGLGLRLIYFSYDVKMKEKGDIPEGYSVSREKKERFSLILESASTNQTSMYLCASSPQQGPGETQYFGPGTRLLVL.

Only a few counts were recorded for this clone. The rearrangement links TRBV2 to TRBJ2-7; D is uncertain. Trimming took 7 bases from V and 2 from J, leaving 15 bases between them. Germline CDR1 reads SNHLY; CDR2 reads FYNNEI. The CDR3 sequence is 14 residues long. DNA for the CDR3: TGTGCCAGCATAAGGGCTTGGCCAACCTACGAGCAGTACGTC. As protein: CASIRAWPTYEQYV.

The chain recombines TRBV27 with TRBJ2-7; perhaps TRBD1 as D (6 bases). CDR1 MNHEY and CDR2 SMNVEV come from the germline V gene (reference sequence). Trimming took 5 bases from V and 7 from J, leaving 21 bases between them. The CDR3 covers 15 residues. CDR3 sequence (DNA): TGTGCCAGCAGTCCCCTCGGCGCAGGGGCGCGGGAGCAGTACGTC. Translation: CASSPLGAGAREQYV.

This rearrangement joins TRBV18 to TRBJ2-7, with D uncertain. V gave up 3 bases and J gave up 4 bases, with 10 bases separating them. The CDR3 extends over 13 amino acids. CDR1 and CDR2 from the germline V gene are KGHSH and LQKENI. In nucleotides, the CDR3 is TGTGCCAGCTCACCCCCAGGCCGATACGAGCAGTACGTC. As protein: CASSPPGRYEQYV.

The chain has TRBV28 and TRBJ1-5, with D uncertain. The CDR3 length is 14 residues. Trimming took off 6 bases at V and 2 bases at J, with 11 bases between the two ends. From germline, CDR1 is MDHEN and CDR2 SYDVKM. The CDR3 sequence: CASRGSGGNQPQHF. For the CDR3, the DNA is TGTGCCAGCAGGGGGTCCGGCGGCAATCAGCCCCAGCATTTT. The full variable domain, rest sourced from reference TRBV28 and TRBJ1-5, is DVKVTQSSRYLVKRTGEKVFLECVQDMDHENMFWYRQDPGLGLRLIYFSYDVKMKEKGDIPEGYSVSREKKERFSLILESASTNQTSMYLCASRGSGGNQPQHFGDGTRLSIL.

The genes are TRBV5-1 and TRBJ2-4, with D maybe TRBD2 (5 bases). Germline V gives CDR1 SGHRS, CDR2 YFSETQ. Trimming stripped 4 bases from V and 7 bases from J, with 12 bases between. The CDR3 has 13 amino acids. CDR3 residues: CASSTGDYNIQYF. The CDR3 DNA reads TGCGCCAGCAGCACTGGAGACTACAACATTCAGTACTTC.

This sequence joins TRBV12-3 or TRBV12-4 and TRBJ2-3; D gene uncertain. The CDR3 is 11 amino acids. Trimming removed 8 bases from V and 5 bases from J, with 8 bases in between. This CDR3 reads CASLHRDTQYF. CDR3 sequence (DNA): TGTGCCAGCCTACATAGAGATACGCAGTATTTT.

This clone has only a few counts. The chain carries TRBV19 and TRBJ1-6; the match to TRBD1 covers 9 bases. V trimming: 6 bases; J trimming: 10 bases; junction bases outside the gene matches: 7. The CDR3 has 14 residues. The V gene's germline CDR1 is LNHDA and CDR2 SQIVND (reference sequence). The CDR3 DNA reads as TGTGCCAGTAGCCGGGACAGGGCGGACTCACCCCTCCACTTT. Translating it yields CASSRDRADSPLHF.

The chain has TRBV7-2 and TRBJ2-1; D gene uncertain. The CDR3 extends over 15 amino acids. Germline CDR1 and CDR2: SGHTA and FQGNSA. The V end was cut by 2 bases, the J end by 0 bases, with 8 bases between. CDR3 residues: CASSLSPSSYNEQFF. The CDR3 DNA follows: TGTGCCAGCAGCTTATCCCCGAGCTCCTACAATGAGCAGTTCTTC.

The V call is TRBV12-3 or TRBV12-4, the J call TRBJ2-3, with 7 bases matching TRBD1. Germline trimming cut 5 bases from V and 6 bases from J; bases unmatched to any gene: 5. CDR3 length equals 13 residues. The CDR3 loop is CASSGQVGDTQYF. The DNA of the CDR3 is TGTGCCAGCAGTGGACAGGTTGGGGATACGCAGTATTTT.

The sample holds a few counts of this clone. The chain couples TRBV5-4 to TRBJ2-1, with 10 bases that match TRBD1. This CDR3 contains 16 residues. Germline-derived CDR1 and CDR2 are SGHNT and YYREEE (reference sequence). J was trimmed by 3 bases and V by 4 bases; bases with no gene match: 7. The CDR3 protein is CASSPGGQGIYNEQFF. The CDR3, as DNA: TGTGCCAGCAGCCCAGGGGGACAGGGGATCTACAATGAGCAGTTCTTC.

The sample holds one count of this clone. The genes are TRBV2 and TRBJ1-5; a possible D gene is TRBD1 (6 bases). The CDR3 spans 13 residues. V shed 10 bases and J shed 6 bases, with 16 bases lying between them. Germline V gives CDR1 SNHLY, CDR2 FYNNEI. The CDR3 sequence: CAIGQPGTQPQHF. The DNA of the CDR3 is TGTGCCATCGGACAGCCGGGCACTCAGCCCCAGCATTTT.

This clone showed up just a few times. This sequence joins TRBV7-9 and TRBJ2-3; no firm D call. The CDR3 is made up of 14 amino acids. CDR1 SEHNR and CDR2 FQNEAQ come from the germline V gene (reference sequence). The V gene lost 0 bases and the J gene lost 8 bases, with 12 bases spanning the gap. The CDR3 DNA follows: TGTGCCAGCAGCTTAGCGACGGGTGGAGTTACGCAGTATTTT. Its protein is CASSLATGGVTQYF.

The V gene is TRBV18, the J gene TRBJ1-5; D is unclear. Trimming removed 3 bases from V and 0 bases from J, with 9 bases in between. Germline V gene sequence: CDR1 KGHSH, CDR2 LQKENI. This CDR3 spans 15 amino acids. The CDR3 DNA reads as TGTGCCAGCTCACCTATCGGAAATAGCAATCAGCCCCAGCATTTT. It encodes CASSPIGNSNQPQHF.

The chain is built from TRBV4-2 and TRBJ2-3, with 7 bases aligning to TRBD2. CDR1 is LGHNA and CDR2 is YNFKEQ in the germline V gene. The CDR3 length is 14 residues. V trimming: 4 bases; J trimming: 6 bases; junction bases outside the gene matches: 7. The CDR3 nucleotides read TGTGCCAGCAGCCTTATGACTAGCTGGGATACGCAGTATTTT. It yields the protein CASSLMTSWDTQYF.

The chain recombines TRBV5-4 with TRBJ2-7; D is perhaps TRBD2 (6 bases). The CDR3 covers 16 residues. In germline, CDR1 is SGHNT, CDR2 YYREEE (reference sequence). V was trimmed by 4 bases and J by 0 bases, leaving 17 bases between them. CDR3 residues: CASSRGTSLSSYEQYV. For the CDR3, the DNA is TGTGCCAGCAGCCGGGGGACTTCTTTAAGCTCCTACGAGCAGTACGTC.

This chain joins TRBV3-1 (or the pseudogene TRBV3-2) and TRBJ2-3; perhaps TRBD1 as D (5 bases). The CDR3 is made up of 15 amino acids. V was clipped by 6 bases and J by 0 bases, with 13 bases between them. Germline V gene lookup returns CDR1 LGHDT and CDR2 YNNKEL (reference sequence). The CDR3 region is CASRFGAGSTDTQYF. The CDR3 coding sequence is TGTGCCAGCAGGTTTGGGGCTGGGAGCACAGATACGCAGTATTTT.

The V and J genes are TRBV11-3 and TRBJ2-4; 8 bases agree with TRBD1. The J segment lost 8 bases and the V segment lost 1 base, leaving 1 base of the junction unmatched. Looked up from germline, CDR1 is SGHNT and CDR2 is YENEEA. This CDR3 spans 13 amino acids. The DNA for the CDR3 is TGTGCCAGCAGCTTAGTCAGGGGGCACATTCAGTACTTC. Translated: CASSLVRGHIQYF.

The chain couples TRBV6-4 to TRBJ2-3, with 10 bases aligning to TRBD1. Germline lookup yields CDR1 MRHNA and CDR2 SNTAGT. V shed 5 bases and J 3 bases; nucleotides not matched to a gene: 5. The CDR3 sequence is 15 residues long. The CDR3 DNA follows: TGTGCCAGCAGTCTGACAGGGGGCGATACAGATACGCAGTATTTT. It specifies CASSLTGGDTDTQYF.

The V and J genes are TRBV2 and TRBJ1-6; 8 positions agree with TRBD1. This CDR3 has 14 residues. The germline V gene encodes CDR1 SNHLY and CDR2 FYNNEI. Germline trimming cut 5 bases from V and 7 bases from J; bases unmatched to any gene: 4. The CDR3 nucleotides are TGTGCCAGCAGTCGACAGGGGTGGAATTCACCCCTCCACTTT. This codes for CASSRQGWNSPLHF.

V is TRBV6-2 or TRBV6-3 and J is TRBJ2-7, with TRBD1 identical over 10 bases. With 2 bases clipped from V and 4 bases from J, the junction kept 11 bases outside the gene matches. The germline gives CDR1 MNHEY, CDR2 SVGEGT. This CDR3 spans 17 amino acids. The CDR3 DNA follows: TGTGCCAGCAGTTACGGGGGTCGGGACAGGGGACAATACGAGCAGTACGTC. This codes for CASSYGGRDRGQYEQYV.

CDR3 nucleotide sequence: TGTGCCTGGAATCTTGGGAGGGTCCGAAACACCATATATTTT. Its protein is CAWNLGRVRNTIYF. The V call is TRBV30, the J call TRBJ1-3; no definite D call. From germline, CDR1 is GTSNPN and CDR2 SVGIG (reference sequence). V was trimmed by 4 bases and J by 5 bases, leaving 15 bases between them. The CDR3 spans 14 residues.

The chain combines TRBV30 with TRBJ1-5; D gene ambiguous. Germline values: CDR1 GTSNPN, CDR2 SVGIG (reference sequence). This CDR3 is 11 amino acids long. Between the trimmed V and J ends, which lost 5 bases and 3 bases, there was a span of 5 bases. The DNA of the CDR3 is TGTGCCTGGGGTATCAATCAGCCCCAGCATTTT. Translation gives CAWGINQPQHF.

The chain combines TRBV6-5 with TRBJ1-5; D gene unclear. Looked up from germline, CDR1 is MNHEY and CDR2 is SVGAGI. The CDR3 spans 14 residues. Trimming pared 3 bases from V and 0 bases from J, leaving 6 bases between. CDR3: CASSYEYSNQPQHF. CDR3 bases: TGTGCCAGCAGTTATGAGTATAGCAATCAGCCCCAGCATTTT.

V usage is TRBV9 and J usage is TRBJ2-2; no reliable D call. The CDR3 is made up of 13 amino acids. The germline V gene has CDR1 SGDLS and CDR2 YYNGEE. V was trimmed by 7 bases and J by 0 bases, leaving 7 bases between them. The DNA for the CDR3 is TGTGCCAGCGGTCAAGCGAACACCGGGGAGCTGTTTTTT. Protein: CASGQANTGELFF. Full variable domain (outside the CDR3, taken from reference TRBV9 and TRBJ2-2): DSGVTQTPKHLITATGQRVTLRCSPRSGDLSVYWYQQSLDQGLQFLIQYYNGEERAKGNILERFSAQQFPDLHSELNLSSLELGDSALYFCASGQANTGELFFGEGSRLTVL.

The CDR3: CASSLVRGTGSEQYV. CDR3 bases: TGTGCCAGCAGCTTAGTACGGGGGACAGGCTCCGAGCAGTACGTC. The rearrangement joins TRBV11-1 to TRBJ2-7; 8 bases align to TRBD1. CDR1 is SGHAT, CDR2 FQDESV, per germline (reference sequence). The CDR3 loop spans 15 amino acids. V gave up 1 base and J gave up 6 bases; unmatched junction bases: 8.

This rearrangement joins TRBV5-1 to TRBJ1-4; the match to TRBD1 covers 10 bases. This CDR3 is 14 amino acids long. Germline loops: CDR1 SGHRS, CDR2 YFSETQ. Losses at the gene ends were 2 bases for V and 8 bases for J; bases not matched to a gene: 3. CDR3: CASSLGTGVEKLFF. The CDR3 coding sequence is TGCGCCAGCAGCTTAGGGACAGGGGTAGAAAAACTGTTTTTT.

V is TRBV19 and J is TRBJ1-2, with 8 nucleotides matching TRBD1. This CDR3 is built from 14 residues. Per the germline V gene, CDR1 is LNHDA and CDR2 is SQIVND (reference sequence). The trim removed 5 bases at V and 5 bases at J, leaving 7 bases unmatched. CDR3 sequence (DNA): TGTGCCAGTAGTCAAAGACAGGGGCCGTATGGCTACACCTTC. Translating it yields CASSQRQGPYGYTF.